This T cell receptor (beta chain) came from a study of T cell repertoires and HLA-DP antigens. The overall study: Transduced HeLa cells presented HLA-DP to CD4+ T cells.

V was clipped by 3 bases and J by 4 bases; unmatched bases: 10. CDR3 length equals 17 residues. CDR1 SNHLY and CDR2 FYNNEI come from the germline V gene. Generated by immunoSEQ multiplex PCR, the TCRdb table keeps only in-frame clones and is missing some. The profile shows about 73,000 clones, around three quarters of them singletons. For this clone: As yet, its antigen is unknown.

Sequenced input: CD4+ T cells from PBMCs. The gene calls are TRBV2 and TRBJ2-7; TRBD1 aligns across 12 bases. The sequence came from a man aged 55 to 70 in good health and CMV-seronegative. CDR3 sequence reads: CASSERGQGAIRYEQYF. The DNA of the CDR3 is TGTGCCAGCAGTGAGAGGGGACAGGGGGCAATAAGGTACGAGCAGTACTTC.